This TCR beta chain was profiled in a study of blood T cell repertoires in COVID-19 (dated by TCRdb to 2018 to 2021). Broadly, across the study: Collaborator samples came from the United States, Italy and Spain and covered acute and convalescent phases of COVID-19. The repertoires were released in a freely available public database meant as a resource for research on the immune response to SARS-CoV-2. Where available, HLA class I and class II types were taken from metadata supplied by the sample provider and were not determined by assay-based typing. Samples came from the ongoing ImmuneRACE study (first 160 participants) plus 1,254 subjects from 6 global collaborators. The sample metadata nearly always contained a de-identified subject ID, COVID-19 status, age in years and sex. The prospective study material was composed of cDNA or gDNA derived from T cells, B-cell-depleted T cells, or PBMCs. Subjects who had been exposed to COVID-19, were actively infected with it, or had recovered from it provided the deeply sampled blood TCRbeta repertoires that made up the dataset. General findings and caveats noted by the study authors: How much clinical and demographic metadata was included differed by source and by participant, and the metadata was provided uncurated.

A second Seattle source provided samples from volunteer blood donors who had recovered from COVID-19. Each collaborating institution followed its own protocols to collect whole blood in K2EDTA tubes. For TCRbeta analysis, collaborator samples were shipped as frozen whole blood, as isolated PBMCs, or as DNA extracted from either sample type. The germline V gene encodes CDR1 SGHTA and CDR2 FQGNSA. V and J are truncated by 5 bases and 3 bases respectively, leaving an intervening sequence of 14 bases. From cysteine to phenylalanine, the CDR3 is 15 amino acids long. Only CDR3 DNA is held: 45 bases, read in frame from base 1. TCRbeta CDR3 regions were amplified from genomic DNA using the immunoSEQ Assay, a bias-controlled multiplex PCR. The original pipeline was this. Nucleated cell counts per sample were estimated from amplification of reference gene primers within the assay. To quantify the absolute abundance of each unique TCRbeta CDR3 rearrangement, sequence reads were collapsed and filtered. For each sample, productive Simpson clonality was calculated as the square root of Simpson's diversity index over productive rearrangements. TCRdb mirrors the immuneACCESS table, restricted to in-frame sequences. Some clones are absent from its copies; in checked studies, under half trace to an unresolved V gene, and the reason for the others is unknown. The V and J calls and the clone size are those of that table, but D and trimming were determined from the DNA. The sample table contains roughly 260,000 clones; only one count was recorded for roughly 90% of them. The ten largest clones capture less than 5% of the sample.

This clone was recorded a few times. Its antigen target is currently unknown. Base qualities are missing; no much larger clone stands one base away. This TCR was sampled from a man in his sixties who had recovered from COVID-19. What was sequenced was peripheral blood. The rearranged chain carries TRBV7-2 and TRBJ1-5; TRBD1 might be the D gene, on 6 matching bases. The sequenced DNA is TGTGCCAGCAGCCCACAGGGTGGAACCAATCAGCCCCAGCATTTT. Translation gives CASSPQGGTNQPQHF. Where the CDR3 stops, the reference TRBV7-2 and TRBJ1-5 genes take over; the full variable domain is GAGVSQSPSNKVTEKGKDVELRCDPISGHTALYWYRQSLGQGLEFLIYFQGNSAPDKSGLPSDRFSAERTGGSVSTLTIQRTQQEDSAVYLCASSPQGGTNQPQHFGDGTRLSIL.